Listed below are T cell receptor beta chains from one sample, sequenced in a study of blood T cell repertoires in COVID-19. Data came from immunoSEQ multiplex PCR; TCRdb stores just in-frame clones and leaves some out. This sample yields some 56,000 clones, of which approximately 87% are seen a single time; more than 6% belongs to the top ten. The sequenced material came from peripheral blood. The receptors shown here come from a woman aged 60 to 75 with COVID-19, enrolled during active disease. The CDR3 runs from the conserved cysteine through the conserved F or W. D genes are given only for firm matches. Rows may omit the clone size; those that give it use once, few, many or a size class.

abundance	d_gene	v_gene	j_gene	CDR3aa	CDR3nt
-	TRBD2	TRBV30	TRBJ2-2	CALGLAGVGGELFF	TGTGCCTTGGGACTAGCGGGAGTAGGCGGGGAGCTGTTTTTT
-	TRBD1	TRBV19	TRBJ2-6	CASSLQGSGANVLTF	TGTGCCAGTAGTCTACAGGGGTCTGGGGCCAACGTCCTGACTTTC
-	TRBD1	TRBV28	TRBJ1-1	CASSFNRGVTKNTEAFF	TGTGCCAGCAGTTTTAACAGGGGGGTAACGAAGAACACTGAAGCTTTCTTT
-	-	TRBV4-1	TRBJ1-2	CASSSPGGGYGYTF	TGCGCCAGCAGCTCGCCGGGGGGCGGCTATGGCTACACCTTC
-	-	TRBV19	TRBJ2-7	CASRARASSYEQYF	TGTGCCAGTAGGGCGCGGGCGAGCTCCTACGAGCAGTACTTC
once	TRBD2	TRBV5-1	TRBJ2-1	CASRTSGTYNEQFF	TGCGCCAGCCGGACTAGCGGGACCTACAATGAGCAGTTCTTC
-	-	TRBV6-5	TRBJ1-1	CASSYSATGGRAFF	TGTGCCAGCAGTTACTCCGCTACGGGTGGGAGAGCTTTCTTT
-	TRBD1	TRBV29-1	TRBJ1-4	CSVRDSTNEKLFF	TGCAGCGTGAGGGACAGCACTAATGAAAAACTGTTTTTT
-	-	TRBV9	TRBJ1-6	CASSAPGLNNSPLHF	TGTGCCAGCAGCGCCCCGGGACTTAATAATTCACCCCTCCACTTT
-	TRBD1	TRBV5-1	TRBJ2-7	CASSLALTGVSYEQYF	TGCGCCAGCAGCTTGGCGCTGACAGGGGTATCCTACGAGCAGTACTTC
-	-	TRBV7-9	TRBJ1-1	CASSLGVGGDTEAFF	TGTGCCAGCAGCTTAGGGGTAGGGGGTGACACTGAAGCTTTCTTT
-	-	TRBV7-9	TRBJ2-1	CASSLGESSYNEQFF	TGTGCCAGCAGCTTAGGTGAGAGCTCCTACAATGAGCAGTTCTTC
once	TRBD1	TRBV19	TRBJ1-2	CASRWRDRRRGGYTF	TGTGCCAGCCGCTGGAGGGACAGGCGAAGAGGAGGCTACACCTTC
-	TRBD1	TRBV18	TRBJ1-6	CASSPPGQGAGNSPLHF	TGTGCCAGCTCACCACCGGGACAGGGGGCGGGTAATTCACCCCTCCACTTT
-	TRBD1	TRBV7-9	TRBJ1-4	CASSPGQGSNANEKLFF	TGTGCCAGCAGCCCGGGACAGGGGTCAAACGCTAATGAAAAACTGTTTTTT
-	-	TRBV30	TRBJ1-6	CAWSHRAGDSPLHF	TGTGCCTGGAGCCACAGGGCAGGGGATTCACCCCTCCACTTT
-	-	TRBV18	TRBJ2-7	CASSLIQGTHYEQYF	TGTGCCAGCTCACTCATACAGGGAACCCACTACGAGCAGTACTTC
-	-	TRBV6-6	TRBJ2-7	CASSPQASYEQYF	TGTGCCAGCAGTCCCCAGGCCTCGTACGAGCAGTACTTC
few	-	TRBV11-3	TRBJ2-3	CASSRLDLHLPDTQYF	TGTGCCAGCAGCAGGCTGGACTTACATCTACCAGATACGCAGTATTTT
-	-	TRBV4-1	TRBJ1-4	CASSFNPQGTGEKLFF	TGCGCCAGCAGCTTCAATCCCCAGGGGACCGGTGAAAAACTGTTTTTT
-	-	TRBV5-4	TRBJ1-4	CASSRDLGGHPVDEKLFF	TGTGCCAGCAGCCGCGATTTAGGGGGACACCCCGTAGATGAAAAACTGTTTTTT
-	-	TRBV27	TRBJ2-7	CASSFGSKATRQYF	TGTGCCAGCAGTTTTGGGAGTAAGGCTACGAGGCAGTACTTC
-	-	TRBV6-6	TRBJ2-2	CASRRESVGELFF	TGTGCCAGCAGAAGGGAGTCGGTCGGGGAGCTGTTTTTT
-	TRBD2	TRBV6-4	TRBJ2-3	CASSATSGTDTQYF	TGTGCCAGCAGTGCGACTAGCGGCACAGATACGCAGTATTTT
-	TRBD2	TRBV24-1	TRBJ2-3	CATSDGTWTRDSDTQYF	TGTGCCACCAGTGACGGGACCTGGACTAGAGATTCAGATACGCAGTATTTT
-	TRBD1	TRBV5-4	TRBJ1-1	CASSQQGLEAFF	TGTGCCAGCAGCCAACAGGGGCTTGAAGCTTTCTTT
-	TRBD1	TRBV7-9	TRBJ2-5	CASSSDRGRETQYF	TGTGCCAGCAGCTCGGACAGGGGGCGAGAGACCCAGTACTTC